A selection of T cell receptor beta chains follows, all from one sample in a study of cytomegalovirus exposure and HLA in healthy donors. Produced via immunoSEQ multiplex PCR; TCRdb's table is partial and in-frame only. The sample consists of about 160,000 clones, about 84% of them appearing once. Material: PBMCs. These receptors were taken from a man over 45 in good health and CMV-seropositive. The conserved cysteine and the conserved F or W are not part of the CDR3 here. Size tells how often a clone was seen (once, few, many) or the class of an expanded clone, and some rows leave it out.

J: TRBJ1-4; V: TRBV19; size: once; CDR3: ASSLHRTGDNEKLF
J: TRBJ2-5; V: TRBV6-1; size: .; CDR3: ASSENSGGGEAQY
J: TRBJ2-1; V: TRBV5-1; size: .; CDR3: ASSLEASGGEQF
J: TRBJ2-3; V: TRBV6-1; size: .; CDR3: ASRVGSTDTQY
J: TRBJ1-2; V: TRBV28; size: once; CDR3: ASRQGDYGYT
J: TRBJ1-1; V: TRBV18; size: .; CDR3: ASSPAGYTEAF
J: TRBJ2-7; V: TRBV28; size: .; CDR3: ASSTGGPPYEQY
J: TRBJ1-2; V: TRBV6-6; size: .; CDR3: ASRDTNNYGYT
J: TRBJ1-4; V: TRBV4-1; size: once; CDR3: ASSQSDTWNEKLF
J: TRBJ2-5; V: TRBV6-6; size: .; CDR3: ASVSQGLGETQY
J: TRBJ1-1; V: TRBV30; size: .; CDR3: AWSPQGRGTEAF
J: TRBJ2-2; V: TRBV18; size: .; CDR3: ASSPHGGEFSGELF
J: TRBJ1-1; V: TRBV5-1; size: .; CDR3: ASSLGTAENTEAF
J: TRBJ1-6; V: TRBV25-1; size: .; CDR3: ASLGTGVSPLH
J: TRBJ2-5; V: TRBV30; size: .; CDR3: AWSRTRGIGTQY
J: TRBJ2-1; V: TRBV5-1; size: once; CDR3: ASSGTSGIYEQF
J: TRBJ1-3; V: TRBV11-2; size: .; CDR3: ASSLGQSSGNTIY
J: TRBJ2-6; V: TRBV4-3; size: .; CDR3: ASSQGQSLLGANVLT
J: TRBJ2-3; V: TRBV5-8; size: few; CDR3: ASSPEGGGPTDTQY
J: TRBJ1-2; V: TRBV14; size: .; CDR3: ASSLLGQVDIYGYT
J: TRBJ2-7; V: TRBV6-1; size: few; CDR3: ASRHGSTDSYEQY
J: TRBJ1-1; V: TRBV2; size: .; CDR3: ASTRGSNTEAF
J: TRBJ1-2; V: TRBV18; size: .; CDR3: ASSHREAGYT
J: TRBJ1-3; V: TRBV5-1; size: .; CDR3: ASSLELGSGNTIY
J: TRBJ2-7; V: TRBV10-1; size: .; CDR3: ASSAGQGYEQY
J: TRBJ2-3; V: TRBV9; size: .; CDR3: ASSVGQVGGDTQY
J: TRBJ1-2; V: TRBV6-5; size: .; CDR3: ASSFQTGTTYGYT
J: TRBJ2-7; V: TRBV4-1; size: .; CDR3: ASSQDLWSSGGAGEQY
J: TRBJ2-7; V: TRBV4-1; size: .; CDR3: ASSHAPGTSGGARIYEQY
J: TRBJ2-3; V: TRBV28; size: .; CDR3: ASSTPGGGWADTQY
J: TRBJ1-1; V: TRBV5-6; size: .; CDR3: ASSPLAGRGMNTEAF
J: TRBJ1-2; V: TRBV11-2; size: once; CDR3: ASSSGVGYGYT
J: TRBJ1-1; V: TRBV10-3; size: .; CDR3: AISVTGSGGTEAF
J: TRBJ2-3; V: TRBV2; size: .; CDR3: ASSVEAYYNTDTQY
J: .; V: TRBV5-1; size: .; CDR3: ASSLRELAGPTYEQY
J: TRBJ2-3; V: TRBV19; size: .; CDR3: ASSIRGSTDTQY
J: TRBJ1-4; V: TRBV5-1; size: .; CDR3: ASSPQTEPLATNEKLF
J: TRBJ1-5; V: TRBV6-5; size: .; CDR3: ASSGQPNQPQH
J: TRBJ2-1; V: TRBV9; size: .; CDR3: ASSVEGLAGGPGNEQF
J: TRBJ1-1; V: TRBV28; size: .; CDR3: ASSLWGQLNTEAF
J: TRBJ2-1; V: TRBV4-1; size: .; CDR3: ASSQASYNEQF
J: TRBJ1-4; V: TRBV5-8; size: .; CDR3: ASSQWSPGKLF
J: TRBJ1-6; V: TRBV28; size: .; CDR3: ASSLGGGDSPLH
J: TRBJ1-2; V: TRBV19; size: .; CDR3: ALRATGGYT
J: TRBJ2-6; V: TRBV11-2; size: .; CDR3: ASSYFSGANVLT
J: TRBJ2-7; V: TRBV4-1; size: .; CDR3: ASSHPGTGGNEQY
J: TRBJ1-4; V: TRBV19; size: .; CDR3: ASSMGRRGLAEKLF
J: TRBJ1-1; V: TRBV6-1; size: .; CDR3: ASSSRDTEAF